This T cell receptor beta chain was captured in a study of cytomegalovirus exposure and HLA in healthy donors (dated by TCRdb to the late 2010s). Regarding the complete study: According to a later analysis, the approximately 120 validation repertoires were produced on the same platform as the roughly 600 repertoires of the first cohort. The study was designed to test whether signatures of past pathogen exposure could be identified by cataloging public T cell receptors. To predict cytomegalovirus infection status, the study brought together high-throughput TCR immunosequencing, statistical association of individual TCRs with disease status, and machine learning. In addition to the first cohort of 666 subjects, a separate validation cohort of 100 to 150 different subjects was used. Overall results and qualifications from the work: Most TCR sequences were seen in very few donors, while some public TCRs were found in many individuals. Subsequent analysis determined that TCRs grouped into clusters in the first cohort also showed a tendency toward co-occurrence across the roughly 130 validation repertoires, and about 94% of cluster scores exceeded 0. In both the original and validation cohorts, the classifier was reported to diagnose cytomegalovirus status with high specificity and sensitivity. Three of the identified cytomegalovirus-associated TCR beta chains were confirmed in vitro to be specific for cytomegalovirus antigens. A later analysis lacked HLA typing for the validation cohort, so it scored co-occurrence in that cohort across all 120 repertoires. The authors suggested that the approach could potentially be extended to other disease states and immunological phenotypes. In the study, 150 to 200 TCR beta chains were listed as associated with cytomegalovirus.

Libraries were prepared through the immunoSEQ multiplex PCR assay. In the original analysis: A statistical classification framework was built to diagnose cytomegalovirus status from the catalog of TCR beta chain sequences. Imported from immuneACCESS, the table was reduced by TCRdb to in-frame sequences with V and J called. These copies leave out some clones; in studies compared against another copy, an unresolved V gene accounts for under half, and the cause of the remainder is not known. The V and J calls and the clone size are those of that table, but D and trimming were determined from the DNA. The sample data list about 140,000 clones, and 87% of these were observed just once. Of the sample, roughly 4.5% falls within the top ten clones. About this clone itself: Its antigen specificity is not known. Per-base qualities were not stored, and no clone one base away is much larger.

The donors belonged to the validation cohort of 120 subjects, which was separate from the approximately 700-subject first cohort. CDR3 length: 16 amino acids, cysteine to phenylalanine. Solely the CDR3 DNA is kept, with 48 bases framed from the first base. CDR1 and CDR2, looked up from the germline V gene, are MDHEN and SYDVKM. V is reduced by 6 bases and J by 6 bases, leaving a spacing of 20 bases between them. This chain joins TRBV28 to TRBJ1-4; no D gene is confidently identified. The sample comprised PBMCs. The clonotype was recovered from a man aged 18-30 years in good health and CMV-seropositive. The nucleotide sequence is TGTGCCAGCAGAGCCCCGGGTTCTCCCGAATATGAAAAACTGTTTTTT. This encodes CASRAPGSPEYEKLFF.